This TCR beta chain derives from a study of post-analysis software for immune sequencing data. Whole-study results and caveats: About five TRBV segments were more frequent in patients than controls; TRBV5-6, TRBV5-1 and TRBV20-1 belonged to this group.

Unique molecular identifiers tagged the TCR beta cDNA libraries. TCRdb re-derived calls from the PCR reads in MiXCR, one entry per CDR3 protein. The sample lists about 680,000 distinct CDR3 sequences; 59% were seen once. Concerning this clonotype: The antigen remains unidentified.

The CDR3 runs to 13 residues. V was clipped by 0 bases and J by 7 bases, with 7 bases between them. Germline assignment: CDR1 KGHSH and CDR2 LQKENI. The V call is TRBV18, the J call TRBJ1-5; D ambiguous. The specimen sequenced was blood. The receptor was isolated from a girl aged 2-10 years with multiple sclerosis. The CDR3 is CASSPPEGQPQHF. CDR3 in DNA: TGTGCCAGCTCACCACCGGAGGGACAGCCCCAGCATTTT.